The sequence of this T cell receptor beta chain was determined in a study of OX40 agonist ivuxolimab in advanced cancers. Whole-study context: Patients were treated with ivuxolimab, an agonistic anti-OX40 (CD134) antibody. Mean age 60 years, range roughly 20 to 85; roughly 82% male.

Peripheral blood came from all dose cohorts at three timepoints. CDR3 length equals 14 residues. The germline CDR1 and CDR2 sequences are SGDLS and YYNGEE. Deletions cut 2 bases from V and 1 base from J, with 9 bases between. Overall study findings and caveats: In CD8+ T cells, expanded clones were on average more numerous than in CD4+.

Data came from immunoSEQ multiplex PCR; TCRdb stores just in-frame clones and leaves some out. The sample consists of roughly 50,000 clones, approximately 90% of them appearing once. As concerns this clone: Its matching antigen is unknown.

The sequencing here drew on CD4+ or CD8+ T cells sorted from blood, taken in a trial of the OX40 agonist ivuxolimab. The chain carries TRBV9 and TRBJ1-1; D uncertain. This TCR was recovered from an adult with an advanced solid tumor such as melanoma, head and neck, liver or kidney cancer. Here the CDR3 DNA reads TGTGCCAGCAGCGTTTCTTCAGGGAACACTGAAGCTTTCTTT. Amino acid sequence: CASSVSSGNTEAFF.